This T cell receptor (beta chain) was captured in a study of shared clonotypes between healthy human individuals. Germline V gene lookup returns CDR1 KGHSH and CDR2 LQKENI. This CDR3 comprises 17 residues. V gave up 1 base and J gave up 7 bases, with 20 bases separating them. The assay was immunoSEQ multiplex PCR, and TCRdb's table has in-frame clones only and misses some. This table has about 2.4 million clones, approximately 94% appearing once. The chain combines TRBV18 with TRBJ2-1, with D maybe TRBD2 (6 bases). The clonotype comes from a man aged 18-30 years in good health. What was sequenced was naive CD4+ T cells sorted from blood. Subset denoted: CD45RA+ positively selected. CDR3 amino acids: CASSPQVAESLGNEQFF. DNA of the CDR3: TGTGCCAGCTCACCACAGGTAGCGGAGAGCCTAGGGAATGAGCAGTTCTTC.